Presented here are 32 T cell receptor beta chains from one specimen sequenced in a study of blood T cell repertoires in COVID-19. TCRdb's copy holds only in-frame clones and misses some; the assay was immunoSEQ multiplex PCR. The sample lists around 270,000 clones; roughly nine tenths were seen once. The sequenced sample consisted of peripheral blood. The receptors were sampled from a man in his sixties who had recovered from COVID-19.

The chain joins TRBV4-1 to TRBJ2-4; 9 bases align to TRBD2. With V trimmed by 4 bases and J by 0 bases, 16 bases remained unmatched. The CDR3 consists of 20 residues. Germline V gives CDR1 MGHRA, CDR2 YSYEKL. This CDR3 is CASSLLLRTSANLAKNIQYF. CDR3 coding DNA: TGCGCCAGCAGCCTGCTTCTTCGGACTAGCGCCAATCTAGCCAAAAACATTCAGTACTTC.

The rearrangement uses TRBV7-2 and TRBJ1-2; possibly TRBD1 for D (6 bases). This CDR3 has 15 amino acids. Germline lookup yields CDR1 SGHTA and CDR2 FQGNSA. V dropped 5 bases and J dropped 8 bases, with 21 bases sitting between them. The CDR3 DNA reads TGTGCCAGCAGCCCTAGGGCAGGGGAGATAGAAGGCTACACCTTC. Translated: CASSPRAGEIEGYTF. The full variable domain, rest sourced from reference TRBV7-2 and TRBJ1-2, is GAGVSQSPSNKVTEKGKDVELRCDPISGHTALYWYRQSLGQGLEFLIYFQGNSAPDKSGLPSDRFSAERTGGSVSTLTIQRTQQEDSAVYLCASSPRAGEIEGYTFGSGTRLTVV.

The chain combines TRBV6-5 with TRBJ1-1; D may be TRBD1 (5 bases). Germline values: CDR1 MNHEY, CDR2 SVGAGI. The CDR3 loop spans 15 amino acids. The V and J ends lost 3 bases and 0 bases respectively, with 11 bases between them. In DNA form, the CDR3 reads TGTGCCAGCAGTTATTCCCAGGGAATGAACACTGAAGCTTTCTTT. It encodes CASSYSQGMNTEAFF.

This chain connects TRBV2 to TRBJ2-5; D perhaps matches TRBD2 (7 bases). CDR3 size: 17 residues. The V end lost 6 bases, the J end lost 5 bases, and 25 bases lay between the germline ends. Germline loops: CDR1 SNHLY, CDR2 FYNNEI. CDR3 in amino acids: CASSGRVGAGVGETQYF. The CDR3 region has the DNA TGTGCCAGCAGCGGGCGCGTGGGGGCGGGGGTCGGGGAGACCCAGTACTTC.

In this sample, this clone turned up a few times. The rearrangement joins TRBV28 to TRBJ1-6, with a possible D match to TRBD1 (6 bases). CDR1 is MDHEN and CDR2 is SYDVKM in the germline V gene. V shed 5 bases and J shed 3 bases, with 8 bases lying between them. CDR3 length: 14 residues. The CDR3 region has the DNA TGTGCCAGCAGTCCGGACAGCTATAATTCACCCCTCCACTTT. Translating it yields CASSPDSYNSPLHF.

The chain recombines TRBV7-2 with TRBJ1-4; 9 nucleotides agree with TRBD1. Germline V gene sequence: CDR1 SGHTA, CDR2 FQGNSA. The trim removed 1 base at V and 7 bases at J, leaving 10 bases unmatched. The CDR3 runs to 17 residues. The DNA for the CDR3 is TGTGCCAGCAGCTTAGGCTTCGCGGGACAGGGTAGTGAAAAACTGTTTTTT. This translates into CASSLGFAGQGSEKLFF.

The DNA for the CDR3 is TGTGCCAGCAGCCACCTTCCCCAGGGGATGAACACTGAAGCTTTCTTT. Residues: CASSHLPQGMNTEAFF. The chain carries TRBV28 and TRBJ1-1, with D tentatively TRBD1 (6 bases). The germline V and J ends were trimmed by 6 bases and 0 bases, with 17 bases remaining between them. There are 16 residues in the CDR3. In germline, CDR1 is MDHEN, CDR2 SYDVKM.

V and J are TRBV5-6 and TRBJ2-7; 7 bases align to TRBD1. CDR1 and CDR2 (germline): SGHDT, YYEEEE. The J segment lost 3 bases and the V segment lost 2 bases, leaving 8 bases of the junction unmatched. The CDR3 runs to 15 residues. CDR3 coding DNA: TGTGCCAGCAGCTTTTGGGCAGGGGGATACTACGAGCAGTACTTC. It encodes CASSFWAGGYYEQYF.

V usage is TRBV9 and J usage is TRBJ1-1; 11 bases align to TRBD1. The CDR3 runs to 15 residues. Germline CDR1 SGDLS, CDR2 YYNGEE. Unmatched junction bases numbered 6, after V lost 3 bases and J lost 5 bases. CDR3 sequence (DNA): TGTGCCAGCAGCGGAGGACAGGGGGCATTAACTGAAGCTTTCTTT. Its protein product is CASSGGQGALTEAFF.

The chain recombines TRBV6-5 with TRBJ1-5; a possible D gene is TRBD1 (5 bases). Trimming pared 2 bases from V and 6 bases from J, leaving 8 bases between. The germline CDR1 and CDR2 sequences are MNHEY and SVGAGI. CDR3 size: 13 residues. The CDR3 protein is CASSYGQGQPQHF. The CDR3 bases are TGTGCCAGCAGTTACGGCCAGGGTCAGCCCCAGCATTTT.

The V gene is TRBV12-5, the J gene TRBJ2-5; weak D call: TRBD2 (6 bases). V lost 3 bases, J lost 6 bases, and 14 bases lay in between. CDR1 is LGHNT, CDR2 FRNRAP, per germline. This CDR3 is built from 14 residues. This CDR3 reads CASGFGGSWQTQYF. Written as DNA, the CDR3 is TGTGCTAGTGGTTTCGGGGGTTCTTGGCAGACCCAGTACTTC.

The gene calls are TRBV4-2 and TRBJ2-7, with TRBD2 matching 12 bases. The V gene end was trimmed by 4 bases and the J gene end by 5 bases; junction bases not matched to a gene: 12. Germline-derived CDR1 and CDR2 are LGHNA and YNFKEQ. CDR3 size: 17 residues. CDR3 in DNA: TGTGCCAGCAGCCTTCGACTAGCGGGGGCGCTGCCCGACGAGCAGTACTTC. Translation: CASSLRLAGALPDEQYF.

V is TRBV12-3 or TRBV12-4 and J is TRBJ2-1, with 7 bases lining up with TRBD1. J lost 9 bases, V lost 5 bases, and 4 bases had no gene match. CDR3 size: 12 residues. CDR3 DNA: TGTGCCAGCAGTCGACAGGGTGCTGAGCAGTTCTTC. The encoded protein is CASSRQGAEQFF.

This sequence joins TRBV19 and TRBJ2-5, with 8 bases lining up with TRBD2. The germline V gene has CDR1 LNHDA and CDR2 SQIVND (reference sequence). J was trimmed by 5 bases and V by 5 bases; bases with no gene match: 10. The CDR3 covers 15 residues. CDR3 DNA: TGTGCCAGTAGTCCCCCCATAGCGGGGAGGGAGACCCAGTACTTC. Amino acid sequence: CASSPPIAGRETQYF. Supplemented by reference TRBV19 and TRBJ2-5, the full variable domain reads DGGITQSPKYLFRKEGQNVTLSCEQNLNHDAMYWYRQDPGQGLRLIYYSQIVNDFQKGDIAEGYSVSREKKESFPLTVTSAQKNPTAFYLCASSPPIAGRETQYFGPGTRLLVL.

This clone has a single count. The V and J genes are TRBV5-4 and TRBJ2-2; 9 bases are shared with TRBD1. CDR1 and CDR2 (germline): SGHNT, YYREEE (reference sequence). This CDR3 comprises 15 residues. Trimming took 3 bases from V and 4 from J; bases not matched to a gene: 4. The CDR3 sequence: CASSSTGGSTGELFF. The CDR3 DNA reads TGTGCCAGCAGCTCGACAGGGGGTAGCACCGGGGAGCTGTTTTTT. The entire variable domain, with the rest obtained from reference TRBV5-4 and TRBJ2-2, is as follows: ETGVTQSPTHLIKTRGQQVTLRCSSQSGHNTVSWYQQALGQGPQFIFQYYREEENGRGNFPPRFSGLQFPNYSSELNVNALELDDSALYLCASSSTGGSTGELFFGEGSRLTVL.

This clone has only a few counts. The chain uses TRBV7-2 and TRBJ2-5; 9 bases agree with TRBD2. The CDR3 covers 17 residues. Germline V gene lookup returns CDR1 SGHTA and CDR2 FQGNSA. The J segment lost 3 bases and the V segment lost 5 bases, leaving 13 bases of the junction unmatched. The CDR3 DNA reads TGTGCCAGCAGCCCCGGAGGTGGGCTAGCGGGGAAAGAGACCCAGTACTTC. It is translated as CASSPGGGLAGKETQYF.

This sequence joins TRBV18 and TRBJ2-3; D is possibly TRBD2 (6 bases). The CDR3 runs to 15 residues. Germline V gene data show CDR1 as KGHSH and CDR2 as LQKENI. Trimming took 1 base from V and 6 from J, leaving 14 bases between them. The CDR3 is CASSPRGGVSDTQYF. The CDR3, as DNA: TGTGCCAGCTCACCACGTGGAGGGGTTAGTGATACGCAGTATTTT.

The rearrangement joins TRBV9 to TRBJ1-6; 7 bases align to TRBD1. CDR1 is SGDLS and CDR2 is YYNGEE in the germline V gene. The CDR3 is made up of 15 amino acids. V lost 1 base, J lost 6 bases, and 4 bases stayed unmatched. The CDR3: CASSVTGDPNSPLHF. CDR3 nucleotides: TGTGCCAGCAGCGTAACAGGGGATCCTAATTCACCCCTCCACTTT.

This clone ranks as medium-sized. V gene TRBV11-2 combines with J gene TRBJ2-1, with 12 positions matching TRBD2. After removal of 1 base from V and 6 bases from J, the junction contained 4 bases not matched to a gene. Looked up from germline, CDR1 is SGHAT and CDR2 is FQNNGV. This CDR3 spans 16 amino acids. The CDR3 coding sequence is TGTGCCAGCAGCTTAGCGTTACTAGCGGGGGGCAATGAGCAGTTCTTC. Amino acids: CASSLALLAGGNEQFF.

The chain is built from TRBV3-1 (or the pseudogene TRBV3-2) and TRBJ1-2; 8 nucleotides line up with TRBD1. CDR1 and CDR2 from the germline V gene are LGHDT and YNNKEL (reference sequence). This CDR3 spans 15 amino acids. The J segment lost 8 bases and the V segment lost 1 base, leaving 9 bases of the junction unmatched. The CDR3, as DNA: TGTGCCAGCAGCCAAGCAGGACAGGGCATGAAGGGCTACACCTTC. Amino acids: CASSQAGQGMKGYTF.

As DNA, the CDR3 is TGTGCCACCAGTGATCCGGGGGACCCCCCCGAGGAGCAGTACTTC. This codes for CATSDPGDPPEEQYF. The V and J genes are TRBV24-1 and TRBJ2-7; maybe TRBD2 (6 bases). This CDR3 contains 15 residues. The germline gives CDR1 KGHDR, CDR2 SFDVKD. The V gene lost 3 bases and the J gene lost 7 bases, with 18 bases spanning the gap.

J is TRBJ1-2 and V is TRBV14, with 10 nucleotides matching TRBD1. V trimming: 8 bases; J trimming: 8 bases; junction bases outside the gene matches: 11. CDR1 and CDR2 (germline): SGHDN, FVKESK. The CDR3 covers 14 residues. The CDR3 region has the DNA TGTGCCAGCCGAGACACCCGGGACAGGGGAGGCTACACCTTC. As protein: CASRDTRDRGGYTF.

The gene calls are TRBV7-9 and TRBJ2-3, with D maybe TRBD1 (6 bases). The CDR3 consists of 14 residues. Trimming left V 1 base short and J 5 bases short, with 10 bases between. Looked up from germline, CDR1 is SEHNR and CDR2 is FQNEAQ (reference sequence). CDR3 in amino acids: CASSLVGAKDTQYF. CDR3 DNA: TGTGCCAGCAGCTTAGTGGGGGCGAAAGATACGCAGTATTTT.

This chain connects TRBV11-1 to TRBJ2-7, with D possibly TRBD1 on 5 matching bases. Per germline, CDR1 SGHAT and CDR2 FQDESV (reference sequence). The CDR3 spans 13 residues. V shed 5 bases and J shed 4 bases, with 12 bases lying between them. The CDR3 sequence: CASSLTQEYEQYF. CDR3 DNA sequence: TGTGCCAGCAGCCTCACACAGGAATACGAGCAGTACTTC.

The V and J genes are TRBV11-2 and TRBJ2-7, with D perhaps TRBD1 (6 bases). This CDR3 contains 14 residues. Germline assignment: CDR1 SGHAT and CDR2 FQNNGV. The V end was cut by 3 bases, the J end by 4 bases, with 13 bases between. CDR3 bases: TGTGCCAGCAGCTTTACAGGGTACGGGTACGAGCAGTACTTC. Translating gives CASSFTGYGYEQYF. The complete variable domain, with remaining parts taken from reference TRBV11-2 and TRBJ2-7, reads EAGVAQSPRYKIIEKRQSVAFWCNPISGHATLYWYQQILGQGPKLLIQFQNNGVVDDSQLPKDRFSAERLKGVDSTLKIQPAKLEDSAVYLCASSFTGYGYEQYFGPGTRLTVT.

The chain recombines TRBV27 with TRBJ2-1; the D gene is possibly TRBD2 (6 bases). The CDR3 has 15 amino acids. Germline V CDR1 and CDR2: MNHEY, SMNVEV (reference sequence). V gave up 6 bases and J gave up 1 base, with 13 bases separating them. CDR3 in amino acids: CASRGGLDSYNEQFF. The CDR3 DNA reads TGTGCCAGCAGGGGGGGACTCGATTCCTACAATGAGCAGTTCTTC.

The chain is built from TRBV3-1 (or the pseudogene TRBV3-2) and TRBJ1-6, with 10 bases fitting TRBD1. This CDR3 is built from 14 residues. Germline trimming cut 6 bases from V and 7 bases from J; bases unmatched to any gene: 3. Germline-derived CDR1 and CDR2 are LGHDT and YNNKEL (reference sequence). In DNA form, the CDR3 reads TGTGCCAGCAGACTGGGACAGGGGAATTCACCCCTCCACTTT. This encodes CASRLGQGNSPLHF.

The V and J genes are TRBV6-5 and TRBJ2-7; TRBD2 agrees at 7 bases. Losses at the gene ends were 7 bases for V and 5 bases for J; bases not matched to a gene: 14. The CDR3 consists of 15 residues. Germline-derived CDR1 and CDR2 are MNHEY and SVGAGI. The CDR3 sequence: CASIGRAETVHEQYF. The CDR3 region has the DNA TGTGCCAGCATTGGGAGGGCGGAGACAGTCCACGAGCAGTACTTC.

This rearrangement joins TRBV20-1 to TRBJ1-5; perhaps TRBD1 as D (5 bases). Germline CDR1 DFQATT, CDR2 SNEGSKA (reference sequence). The V and J ends lost 3 bases and 6 bases respectively, with 21 bases between them. This CDR3 has 16 residues. The CDR3 DNA sequence: TGCAGTGCTAGTCTCCAGGGTAGGGTTTCAAGTCAGCCCCAGCATTTT. This gives the protein CSASLQGRVSSQPQHF.

The chain uses TRBV9 and TRBJ2-2, with 10 bases fitting TRBD2. Germline V gene data show CDR1 as SGDLS and CDR2 as YYNGEE. The CDR3 totals 17 residues. V shed 2 bases, J shed 0 bases, and the junction held 4 bases outside the gene matches. This CDR3 is CASSVLAGASNTGELFF. DNA of the CDR3: TGTGCCAGCAGCGTTCTAGCGGGGGCCTCGAACACCGGGGAGCTGTTTTTT.

This chain links TRBV5-4 with TRBJ1-3; TRBD1 is a possible D gene (6 bases). Trimming removed 4 bases at V and 0 bases at J, with 8 bases between. Germline V CDR1 and CDR2: SGHNT, YYREEE (reference sequence). The CDR3 contains 14 residues. The CDR3 protein is CASSGQFSGNTIYF. For the CDR3, the DNA is TGTGCCAGCAGCGGACAGTTCTCTGGAAACACCATATATTTT.

V is TRBV2 and J is TRBJ2-1; D might be TRBD1 (5 bases). Germline V gene lookup returns CDR1 SNHLY and CDR2 FYNNEI. Trimming stripped 8 bases from V and 4 bases from J, with 12 bases between. There are 13 residues in the CDR3. DNA of the CDR3: TGTGCCAGCGGACACAGGCAATACAATGAGCAGTTCTTC. Its protein is CASGHRQYNEQFF.